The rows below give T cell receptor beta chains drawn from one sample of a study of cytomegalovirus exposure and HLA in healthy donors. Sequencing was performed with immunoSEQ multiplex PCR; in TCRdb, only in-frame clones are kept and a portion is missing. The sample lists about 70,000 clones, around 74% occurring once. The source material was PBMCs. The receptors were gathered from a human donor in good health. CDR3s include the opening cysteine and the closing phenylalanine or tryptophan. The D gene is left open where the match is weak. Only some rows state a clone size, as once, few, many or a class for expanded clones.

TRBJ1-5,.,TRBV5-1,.,TGCGCCAGCAGCTTGGCGGGAGGCAGCAATCAGCCCCAGCATTTT,CASSLAGGSNQPQHF
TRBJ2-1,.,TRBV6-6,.,TGTGCCAGCAGTTCACTTACAGAAAGGTCCTACAATGAGCAGTTCTTC,CASSSLTERSYNEQFF
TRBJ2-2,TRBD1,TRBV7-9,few,TGTGCCAGCAGCGGAGGACAGGGGGACGTCGGGGAGCTGTTTTTT,CASSGGQGDVGELFF
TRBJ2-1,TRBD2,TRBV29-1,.,TGCAGCGCCGAGGCGGGAGGCGGGGATGAGCAGTTCTTC,CSAEAGGGDEQFF
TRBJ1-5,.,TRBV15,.,TGTGCCACCAGCAGAGGGATCCAGGACTTGAGCAATCAGCCCCAGCATTTT,CATSRGIQDLSNQPQHF
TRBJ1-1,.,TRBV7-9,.,TGTGCCAGCAGCTTTTACCGGGACACCCAAAGTCAAGCTTTCTTT,CASSFYRDTQSQAFF
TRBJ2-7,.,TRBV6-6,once,TGTGCCAGCAGTTACTCAGACAGCAGGGGCGAGGAGCAGTACTTC,CASSYSDSRGEEQYF
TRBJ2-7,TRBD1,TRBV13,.,TGTGCCAGCAGCACGACCGGGACAGCCGTCTACGAGCAGTACTTC,CASSTTGTAVYEQYF
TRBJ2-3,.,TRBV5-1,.,TGCGCCAGCAGCTTGATACAGGACACAGATACGCAGTATTTT,CASSLIQDTDTQYF
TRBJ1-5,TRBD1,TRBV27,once,TGTGCCAGCAGTGCTTCCCCGACAGGGTCCAATCAGCCCCAGCATTTT,CASSASPTGSNQPQHF
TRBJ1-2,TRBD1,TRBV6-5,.,TGTGCCAGCAGTTACCGCGAGACAGGGTGTTTTGGCTACACCTTC,CASSYRETGCFGYTF
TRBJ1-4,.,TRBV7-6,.,TGTGCCAGCAGCTTCTCCCGGGGTGAAAAACTGTTTTTT,CASSFSRGEKLFF
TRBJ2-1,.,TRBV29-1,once,TGCAGCGTCGAGGGACTCTTCTACAATGAGCAGTTCTTC,CSVEGLFYNEQFF
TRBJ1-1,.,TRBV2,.,TGTGCCAGCAGCTCCGCCGGGACTATGAACACTGAAGCTTTCTTT,CASSSAGTMNTEAFF
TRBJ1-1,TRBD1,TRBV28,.,TGTGCCAGCAGTTCGGCAGGGGGCAACACTGAAGCTTTCTTT,CASSSAGGNTEAFF
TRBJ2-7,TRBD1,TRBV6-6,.,TGTGCCAGCAGTTACCTCCGGGACAGGGCCTCCTACGAGCAGTACTTC,CASSYLRDRASYEQYF
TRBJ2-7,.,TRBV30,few,TGTGCCTGGAGTAGTACTATGACCTACGAGCAGTACTTC,CAWSSTMTYEQYF
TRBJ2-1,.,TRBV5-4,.,TGTGCCAGCCGGGAAGCCTACAATGAGCAGTTCTTC,CASREAYNEQFF
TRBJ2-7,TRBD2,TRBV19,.,TGTGCCAGTAGTATATCTCAGGGACTAGCGGAGAACTACGAGCAGTACTTC,CASSISQGLAENYEQYF
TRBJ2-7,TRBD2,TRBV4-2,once,TGTGCCAGCAGCCAGGAGACTAGCGGCCCCACTTACGAGCAGTACTTC,CASSQETSGPTYEQYF
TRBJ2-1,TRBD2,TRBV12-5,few,TGTGCTAGTGGGGCGACTAGCGGGAGTTCTGAGGGTGAGCAGTTCTTC,CASGATSGSSEGEQFF
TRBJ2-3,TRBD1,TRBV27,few,TGTGCCAGCAGTTTCGGGACAGGGCCAGATACGCAGTATTTT,CASSFGTGPDTQYF
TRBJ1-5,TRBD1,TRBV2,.,TGTGCCAGCAGGATTCAGACAGGGGAGGATCAGCCCCAGCATTTT,CASRIQTGEDQPQHF
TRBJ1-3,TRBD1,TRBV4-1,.,TGCGCCAGCAGCCAGCCCTTCCGGGACAGGCATGGAAACACCATATATTTT,CASSQPFRDRHGNTIYF
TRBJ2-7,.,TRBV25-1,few,TGTGCCAGCGCCCCACAGGCCTACGAGCAGTACTTC,CASAPQAYEQYF
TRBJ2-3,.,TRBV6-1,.,TGTGCCAGCAGTACTCGCACAGATACGCAGTATTTT,CASSTRTDTQYF
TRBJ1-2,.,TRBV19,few,TGTGCCAGTAGTTTTAATTTGGCCTATGGCTACACCTTC,CASSFNLAYGYTF
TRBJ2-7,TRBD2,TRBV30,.,TGTGCCTGGAGTGTAGGGCTAGCGGGGCGCGAGCAGTACTTC,CAWSVGLAGREQYF
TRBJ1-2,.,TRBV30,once,TGTGCCTGGAGTGTACCAGAGCGGCAGGATTACACCTTC,CAWSVPERQDYTF
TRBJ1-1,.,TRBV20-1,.,TGCAGTGCTAGACAGAACACTGAAGCTTTCTTT,CSARQNTEAFF
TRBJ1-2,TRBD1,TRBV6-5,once,TGTGCCATAGGGACAGGGGACTATGGCTACACCTTC,CAIGTGDYGYTF
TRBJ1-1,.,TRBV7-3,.,TGTGCCAGCAGCCCCCCTCAGGGTGAAGCTTTCTTT,CASSPPQGEAFF
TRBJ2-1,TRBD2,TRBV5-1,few,TGCGCCAGCAGCTCGAGCGGGAGATCGGACAATGAGCAGTTCTTC,CASSSSGRSDNEQFF
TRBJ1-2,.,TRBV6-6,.,TGTGCCAGCAGTTACGGAGGCAGGTTAAGGGTCTATGGCTACACCTTC,CASSYGGRLRVYGYTF